These T cell receptor beta chains were read from a single sample in a study of shared clonotypes between healthy human individuals. TCRdb's copy holds only in-frame clones and misses some; the assay was immunoSEQ multiplex PCR. The table lists millions of clones, 95% of them singletons. The material sequenced was naive CD4+ T cells sorted from blood. These receptors were taken from a man aged 18 to 35 in good health. CDR3s include the opening cysteine and the closing phenylalanine or tryptophan. The D gene is left open where the match is weak. Not every row has a clone size; where given, it reads once, few, many or a size class.

>TRBJ2-2|.|.|TRBV6-1
TGTGCCAGCAGTAAAGAAGGGGTCACCGGGGAGCTGTTTTTT
CASSKEGVTGELFF
>TRBJ1-4|.|.|TRBV11-2
TGTGCCAGCAGGGGGGTTACCGGGCCATCTGAAAAACTGTTTTTT
CASRGVTGPSEKLFF
>TRBJ2-7|TRBD1|once|TRBV9
TGTGCCAGCAGCGTGGGGGGACAGGGTCCCTACGAGCAGTACTTC
CASSVGGQGPYEQYF
>TRBJ2-7|TRBD2|.|TRBV13
TGTGCCAGCAGGCTAGCGGGAGGTTCCTACGAGCAGTACTTC
CASRLAGGSYEQYF
>TRBJ1-1|.|.|TRBV9
TGTGCCAGCAGCGTAGAAGGGCCCGGCCGCGACACTGAAGCTTTCTTT
CASSVEGPGRDTEAFF
>TRBJ2-5|.|.|TRBV12-5
TGTGCTAGTGGTTTGTCTAGCGAAGAGACCCAGTACTTC
CASGLSSEETQYF
>TRBJ2-7|.|once|TRBV29-1
TGCAGCGTTAGTAGCGGAACCTACGAGCAGTACTTC
CSVSSGTYEQYF
>TRBJ2-7|TRBD1|.|TRBV12-5
TGTGCTAGTGGTTCGTCCGGGACAGGGGGCGCGGGGCAGTACTTC
CASGSSGTGGAGQYF
>TRBJ2-3|.|.|TRBV6-5
TGTGCCAGCCGCGCTAGCGGCACAGATACGCAGTATTTT
CASRASGTDTQYF
>TRBJ1-1|.|.|TRBV6-6
TGTGCCAGCAGTTACAAGGGTGAAGCTTTCTTT
CASSYKGEAFF
>TRBJ2-1|TRBD1|.|TRBV5-1
TGCGCCAGCAGCCAGACCGGGACAGGGAATAATGAGCAGTTCTTC
CASSQTGTGNNEQFF
>TRBJ2-5|TRBD2|.|TRBV6-5
TGTGCCAGCAGCAGGACTAGCGGGAGTGGAGAGACCCAGTACTTC
CASSRTSGSGETQYF
>TRBJ2-1|TRBD2|.|TRBV11-3
TGTGCCAGCAGCATTACTAGCGGGAGTTTCAATGAGCAGTTCTTC
CASSITSGSFNEQFF
>TRBJ1-3|.|.|TRBV19
TGTGCCAGTAGTAAACGGACGGCTGGAAACACCATATATTTT
CASSKRTAGNTIYF
>TRBJ1-5|.|.|TRBV6-6
TGTGCCAGCACCTCCGGAGGTCAACTCAATCAGCCCCAGCATTTT
CASTSGGQLNQPQHF
>TRBJ1-3|TRBD1|once|TRBV30
TGTGCCTGGAGTGTAAGACAGGGGAGTGATTCCATTTTTCGAAACACCATATATTTT
CAWSVRQGSDSIFRNTIYF
>TRBJ1-1|TRBD1|once|TRBV14
TGTGCCAGCAGCGAGAAGGGTCTGCGACAGGGGTTCACTGAAGCTTTCTTT
CASSEKGLRQGFTEAFF
>TRBJ1-2|TRBD1|once|TRBV7-9
TGTGCCAGCAGCTGGGGACAGGGCGGCTATGGCTACACCTTC
CASSWGQGGYGYTF
>TRBJ2-5|.|.|TRBV10-3
TGTGCCATCAGTGAATCAGGGACCCAGTACTTC
CAISESGTQYF
>TRBJ2-5|.|.|TRBV10-1
TGCGCCAGCAGCCCAGGATGGGGGACGGGAGAGACCCAGTACTTC
CASSPGWGTGETQYF
>TRBJ2-5|.|.|TRBV4-2
TGTGCCAGCAGCCTCTGGACTAAAAACGCTCAAGAGACCCAGTACTTC
CASSLWTKNAQETQYF
>TRBJ2-7|.|once|TRBV18
TGTGCCAGCTCCTGGACGGAGACCTACGAGCAGTACTTC
CASSWTETYEQYF
>TRBJ1-1|.|.|TRBV7-3
TGTGCCAGCAGCTTAACTAGTGAAGGGCCTGAAGCTTTCTTT
CASSLTSEGPEAFF
>TRBJ1-2|.|.|TRBV4-3
TGCGCCAGCAGCCAAGAGGCTAATGGGGTGTTGGGTGGCTACACCTTC
CASSQEANGVLGGYTF
>TRBJ2-2|TRBD2|.|TRBV9
TGTGCCAGCAGCGTAGGGCTAGCGGGGGGCAACACCGGGGAGCTGTTTTTT
CASSVGLAGGNTGELFF
>TRBJ2-3|TRBD2|.|TRBV30
TGTGCCTGGAGTGCCATTCGGACTAGCGGGTACACAGATACGCAGTATTTT
CAWSAIRTSGYTDTQYF
>TRBJ2-3|.|.|TRBV29-1
TGCAGCGTTGAACGGCGGCCCACAGATACGCAGTATTTT
CSVERRPTDTQYF
>TRBJ1-2|.|.|TRBV14
TGTGCCAGCAGCCAAGGCGGGGTATTCCTTGGTGGCTACACCTTC
CASSQGGVFLGGYTF
>TRBJ2-7|TRBD1|.|TRBV2
TGTGCCAGCCGACAGGGCCTATCCTACGAGCAGTACTTC
CASRQGLSYEQYF
>TRBJ2-5|TRBD2|.|TRBV5-4
TGTGCCAGCAGCCGATGGACTAGCGGGGGTGGAGAGACCCAGTACTTC
CASSRWTSGGGETQYF
>TRBJ1-2|.|.|TRBV2
TGTGCCAGCAGTGATTGGGGACCGAATGGCTACACCTTC
CASSDWGPNGYTF
>TRBJ1-3|.|.|TRBV6-5
TGTGCCAGCAGATCGGATGGTCTCTCTGGAAACACCATATATTTT
CASRSDGLSGNTIYF
>TRBJ1-1|TRBD1|.|TRBV19
TGTGCCAATAGACAGGGTGAGAACACTGAAGCTTTCTTT
CANRQGENTEAFF
>TRBJ1-5|.|.|TRBV30
TGTGCCTGGAGTTGGCAAGGAGGGAATCAGCCCCAGCATTTT
CAWSWQGGNQPQHF
>TRBJ1-3|.|.|TRBV14
TGTGCCAGCGGAAAAGGGGGGAGCGACACCATATATTTT
CASGKGGSDTIYF
>TRBJ2-7|TRBD1|.|TRBV10-2
TGCGCCAGCACGCGACAGGGTGGAAGCCACGAGCAGTACTTC
CASTRQGGSHEQYF
>TRBJ2-3|.|.|TRBV2
TGTGCCAGCCTCCGACCGGGAGATACGCAGTATTTT
CASLRPGDTQYF
>TRBJ2-2|.|.|TRBV6-1
TGTGCCAGCAGGCGGACAGTCGCGAACACCGGGGAGCTGTTTTTT
CASRRTVANTGELFF
>TRBJ2-7|.|.|TRBV5-1
TGCGCCAGCAGCGAGGGGGGGTACTACGAGCAGTACTTC
CASSEGGYYEQYF
>TRBJ1-1|TRBD1|.|TRBV30
TGTGCCTACCTCCGGGACAGGGGGTACACTGAAGCTTTCTTT
CAYLRDRGYTEAFF
>TRBJ1-1|.|.|TRBV5-6
TGTGCCAGCAGCACCACCGCGAACACTGAAGCTTTCTTT
CASSTTANTEAFF